The sequence of this T cell receptor (beta chain) was determined in a study of blood T cell repertoires in COVID-19. Study-wide background: Specimens from acute and convalescent COVID-19 originated in the United States, Italy and Spain. T cells, B-cell-depleted T cells, or PBMCs provided the cDNA or gDNA that served as material.

V gave up 0 bases and J gave up 6 bases, with 9 bases separating them. This CDR3 is 13 amino acids long. Looked up from germline, CDR1 is MNHEY and CDR2 is SVGAGI. The table came from immunoSEQ multiplex PCR; TCRdb's copy has only in-frame clones and leaves some out. The repertoire includes about 62,000 clones, approximately 86% of them detected once, and roughly 0.94% sits in the top ten. The specimen was peripheral blood. This clonotype was sampled from a man between 65 and 85 years old with acute or convalescent COVID-19. The chain employs TRBV6-5 and TRBJ2-7, with D maybe TRBD1 (6 bases). The CDR3 reads CASSYSGQLEQYF. The CDR3 bases are TGTGCCAGCAGTTACTCCGGACAGCTCGAGCAGTACTTC.